Below are 24 T cell receptor beta chains sequenced from a single sample in a study of a mutant IDH1 vaccine in newly diagnosed glioma. The method was immunoSEQ multiplex PCR; TCRdb's version includes in-frame clones alone and lacks a portion of them. The data contain tens of thousands of clones, roughly two thirds of them singletons. Time point noted: week 11, during vaccination. Doses of 300 ug of mutant IDH1 20-mer peptide were given with topical imiquimod. Antigens for these TCRs are unknown. The sample in question was peripheral blood mononuclear cells (PBMCs), obtained from a glioma patient whose treatment included an IDH1 peptide vaccine. Every receptor here comes from a man between 18 and 29 years old with glioma. Some clones in this sample may be carry-over from other donors' samples.

This sequence joins TRBV30 and TRBJ1-4; 9 nucleotides agree with TRBD1. With V trimmed by 0 bases and J by 3 bases, 5 bases remained unmatched. The CDR3 covers 16 residues. CDR1 and CDR2 from the germline V gene are GTSNPN and SVGIG (reference sequence). The CDR3 DNA reads as TGTGCCTGGAGTGTACTTAGGACAGGGGCTAATGAAAAACTGTTTTTT. It codes for CAWSVLRTGANEKLFF.

This clone was seen only a few times. The chain carries TRBV11-2 and TRBJ2-3; 9 bases match TRBD2. CDR3 length equals 15 residues. Germline assignment: CDR1 SGHAT and CDR2 FQNNGV. Trimming took 3 bases from V and 4 from J; bases not matched to a gene: 5. The CDR3 sequence: CASSFSGSFADTQYF. CDR3 sequence (DNA): TGTGCCAGCAGCTTTAGCGGGAGTTTCGCAGATACGCAGTATTTT.

The rearrangement uses TRBV30 and TRBJ2-7, with TRBD2 as a possible D gene (5 bases). CDR1 is GTSNPN and CDR2 is SVGIG in the germline V gene (reference sequence). Trimming took 1 base from V and 6 from J, leaving 7 bases between them. The CDR3 is made up of 11 amino acids. The CDR3 is CAWSEGSEQYF. CDR3 DNA: TGTGCCTGGAGTGAAGGGAGCGAGCAGTACTTC.

As to this clone: In the same sample, other DNA sequences code for this CDR3. The chain employs TRBV4-3 and TRBJ1-3; TRBD1 might be the D (5 bases). CDR1 LGHNA and CDR2 YSLEER come from the germline V gene. Trimming stripped 0 bases from V and 2 bases from J, with 8 bases between. The CDR3 contains 15 residues. CDR3 DNA sequence: TGCGCCAGCAGCCAAGATAGGGGTGCTGGAAACACCATATATTTT. Protein product: CASSQDRGAGNTIYF.

The V gene is TRBV6-5, the J gene TRBJ1-4; D may be TRBD1 (6 bases). Trimming removed 2 bases from V and 4 bases from J, with 11 bases in between. Germline lookup yields CDR1 MNHEY and CDR2 SVGAGI. The CDR3 is 15 amino acids. The CDR3 loop reads CASSYRGAGNEKLFF. The DNA of the CDR3 is TGTGCCAGCAGTTACAGGGGGGCGGGTAATGAAAAACTGTTTTTT.

This clone was observed a single time. V usage is TRBV14 and J usage is TRBJ1-2; D perhaps matches TRBD1 (5 bases). There are 14 residues in the CDR3. Germline V gives CDR1 SGHDN, CDR2 FVKESK. The V and J ends lost 1 base and 7 bases respectively, with 13 bases between them. CDR3 sequence (DNA): TGTGCCAGCAGCCAAGCGGGAGGGACTATTGGCTACACCTTC. Protein: CASSQAGGTIGYTF.

The chain joins TRBV5-1 to TRBJ2-7, with 7 nucleotides matching TRBD1. The CDR3 sequence is 15 residues long. J lost 4 bases, V lost 5 bases, and 12 bases had no gene match. Germline V gives CDR1 SGHRS, CDR2 YFSETQ. The CDR3 DNA reads as TGCGCCAGCAGGCCCCGGACAGGCGGATCATACGAGCAGTACTTC. It codes for CASRPRTGGSYEQYF.

The V gene is TRBV19, the J gene TRBJ2-7; the D gene could be TRBD1 or TRBD2 (5 bases each). CDR1 is LNHDA, CDR2 SQIVND, per germline (reference sequence). The CDR3 totals 14 residues. V lost 4 bases, J lost 4 bases, and 14 bases lay in between. The CDR3 nucleotides are TGTGCCAGTAGTACCCCGGGACGGGAATACGAGCAGTACTTC. It specifies CASSTPGREYEQYF.

Concerning this clone: The sample has other DNA sequences that encode this CDR3 too. The chain carries TRBV28 and TRBJ2-2; D not certain. With 2 bases removed from V and 2 bases from J, the gap between germline ends came to 9 bases. Germline loops: CDR1 MDHEN, CDR2 SYDVKM. There are 15 residues in the CDR3. In DNA form, the CDR3 reads TGTGCCAGCAGTTTAGGGCAGAGAAACACCGGGGAGCTGTTTTTT. It specifies CASSLGQRNTGELFF.

The chain has TRBV11-3 and TRBJ2-1; 7 bases match TRBD2. Losses at the gene ends were 5 bases for V and 3 bases for J; bases not matched to a gene: 7. The germline CDR1 and CDR2 sequences are SGHNT and YENEEA. The CDR3 totals 15 residues. The CDR3 DNA is TGTGCCAGCAGCCCCGGGGGGACCCACTACAATGAGCAGTTCTTC. Protein sequence: CASSPGGTHYNEQFF.

The V and J genes are TRBV30 and TRBJ2-5, with TRBD2 identical over 7 bases. Germline assignment: CDR1 GTSNPN and CDR2 SVGIG (reference sequence). The CDR3 is 15 amino acids. V dropped 5 bases and J dropped 0; count of bases not matched to a gene: 9. CDR3 region: CAWARGRVDQETQYF. CDR3 bases: TGTGCCTGGGCCCGGGGGAGGGTGGACCAAGAGACCCAGTACTTC.

J is TRBJ1-5 and V is TRBV19; D might be TRBD1 (6 bases). The CDR3 is made up of 15 amino acids. V lost 6 bases to trimming and J lost 3 bases, with 15 bases between them. The germline V gene encodes CDR1 LNHDA and CDR2 SQIVND (reference sequence). The CDR3 spells CASRSRSGANQPQHF. The CDR3 bases are TGTGCCAGTAGATCGCGGTCAGGGGCCAATCAGCCCCAGCATTTT. The whole variable domain, remainder taken from reference TRBV19 and TRBJ1-5, is DGGITQSPKYLFRKEGQNVTLSCEQNLNHDAMYWYRQDPGQGLRLIYYSQIVNDFQKGDIAEGYSVSREKKESFPLTVTSAQKNPTAFYLCASRSRSGANQPQHFGDGTRLSIL.

This clone was seen more than once but under ten times. This rearrangement joins TRBV5-4 to TRBJ1-1, with D possibly being TRBD1 (5 bases). The CDR3 contains 15 residues. Deletions cut 4 bases from V and 1 base from J, with 14 bases between. Germline lookup yields CDR1 SGHNT and CDR2 YYREEE (reference sequence). DNA for the CDR3: TGTGCCAGCAGCCCAGGGACGTCGAGGAACACTGAAGCTTTCTTT. Translating it yields CASSPGTSRNTEAFF.

The chain has TRBV23-1 and TRBJ1-2; tentative D call: TRBD1 (6 bases). TRBV23-1 is an ORF, with its function uncertain. V lost 7 bases, J lost 8 bases, and 14 bases lay in between. The CDR3 is 12 amino acids. The CDR3 DNA is TGCGCCAGCATGGGGGGCTCGTCAGGCTACACCTTC. Translation gives CASMGGSSGYTF.

The V call is TRBV7-2, the J call TRBJ1-2; D remains ambiguous. The CDR3 consists of 14 residues. Germline values: CDR1 SGHTA, CDR2 FQGNSA. Trimming removed 2 bases at V and 2 bases at J, with 9 bases between. The CDR3 protein is CASSLSAGNYGYTF. CDR3 bases: TGTGCCAGCAGCTTATCCGCCGGGAACTATGGCTACACCTTC.

The chain employs TRBV4-3 and TRBJ1-1; possible D gene TRBD1, 6 bases. CDR3 length: 15 residues. V lost 0 bases and J 4 bases, leaving 12 bases between the germline ends. Germline CDR1 and CDR2: LGHNA and YSLEER. The CDR3 loop reads CASSQDRKGGTEAFF. The CDR3 nucleotides are TGCGCCAGCAGCCAAGATCGAAAGGGGGGCACTGAAGCTTTCTTT.

This sequence joins TRBV7-9 and TRBJ2-1; TRBD1 is a possible D gene (6 bases). This CDR3 contains 14 residues. The germline CDR1 and CDR2 sequences are SEHNR and FQNEAQ (reference sequence). The germline V and J ends were trimmed by 5 bases and 1 base, with 9 bases remaining between them. The CDR3 here is CASSLDSSYNEQFF. The CDR3 DNA reads TGTGCCAGCAGCCTGGACAGTTCCTACAATGAGCAGTTCTTC.

The rearrangement uses TRBV7-2 and TRBJ2-7; 10 bases line up with TRBD2. Trimming removed 2 bases from V and 4 bases from J; junction bases left unmatched: 8. This CDR3 spans 16 amino acids. CDR1 SGHTA and CDR2 FQGNSA come from the germline V gene. The CDR3 sequence is CASSLMVASGSYEQYF. In DNA, the CDR3 is TGTGCCAGCAGCTTAATGGTTGCTAGCGGGAGTTACGAGCAGTACTTC.

The CDR3 region has the DNA TGTGCCAGCAGTCCGGGGGACTATACGAACACCGGGGAGCTGTTTTTT. It yields the protein CASSPGDYTNTGELFF. V gene TRBV25-1 combines with J gene TRBJ2-2; 7 bases map to TRBD2. V lost 5 bases and J lost 0; bases outside the gene matches: 6. This CDR3 has 16 residues. Germline V gene lookup returns CDR1 MGHDK and CDR2 SYGVNS. The complete variable domain, with remaining parts taken from reference TRBV25-1 and TRBJ2-2, reads EADIYQTPRYLVIGTGKKITLECSQTMGHDKMYWYQQDPGMELHLIHYSYGVNSTEKGDLSSESTVSRIRTEHFPLTLESARPSHTSQYLCASSPGDYTNTGELFFGEGSRLTVL.

The rearrangement joins TRBV7-9 to TRBJ1-5; tentatively, D is TRBD1 (6 bases). Germline V CDR1 and CDR2: SEHNR, FQNEAQ (reference sequence). This CDR3 has 18 residues. V lost 5 bases, J lost 1 base, and 21 bases lay in between. The CDR3 DNA sequence: TGTGCCAGCAGCGGGGGGCACAACAGGGAGTGGAGCAATCAGCCCCAGCATTTT. Translation gives CASSGGHNREWSNQPQHF.

The CDR3 nucleotides read TGTGCCAGCAGTGAAGCGTCGGGCTATGGCTACACCTTC. Translation gives CASSEASGYGYTF. The chain joins TRBV6-1 to TRBJ1-2; no reliable D call. In germline, CDR1 is MNHNS, CDR2 SASEGT. Trimming took off 0 bases at V and 4 bases at J, with 6 bases between the two ends. The CDR3 covers 13 residues.

CDR3 bases: TGCGCCAGCAGCGGCATGGGGCTATACTACGAGCAGTACTTC. It specifies CASSGMGLYYEQYF. The chain couples TRBV5-1 to TRBJ2-7; possibly TRBD1 for D (5 bases). Germline CDR1 reads SGHRS; CDR2 reads YFSETQ. The germline V and J ends were trimmed by 4 bases and 3 bases, with 14 bases remaining between them. The CDR3 runs to 14 residues. The full variable domain, with the rest looked up from reference TRBV5-1 and TRBJ2-7, is KAGVTQTPRYLIKTRGQQVTLSCSPISGHRSVSWYQQTPGQGLQFLFEYFSETQRNKGNFPGRFSGRQFSNSRSEMNVSTLELGDSALYLCASSGMGLYYEQYFGPGTRLTVT.

This clone was observed a single time. This chain joins TRBV13 and TRBJ1-2; D is uncertain. V gave up 2 bases and J gave up 3 bases, with 10 bases separating them. Per germline, CDR1 PRHDT and CDR2 FYEKMQ (reference sequence). The CDR3 has 14 amino acids. The CDR3 nucleotides are TGTGCCAGCAGCTTATTAGGACGGGACTATGGCTACACCTTC. Translation gives CASSLLGRDYGYTF.

The chain joins TRBV9 to TRBJ1-3; D call uncertain. The CDR3 runs to 16 residues. CDR1 is SGDLS, CDR2 YYNGEE, per germline. The V end was cut by 2 bases, the J end by 1 base, with 13 bases between. CDR3 sequence reads: CASSVSHLGSGNTIYF. In DNA form, the CDR3 reads TGTGCCAGCAGCGTTTCACACTTGGGTTCTGGAAACACCATATATTTT.